This record concerns one T cell receptor beta chain sequence. Its antigen is still unknown. CDR3 length equals 16 residues. The germline gives CDR1 MNHNS, CDR2 SASEGT. Between the trimmed V and J ends, which lost 3 bases and 0 bases, there was a span of 13 bases. Using its own MiXCR run on the PCR reads, TCRdb lists one record per CDR3 protein. The table has around 470,000 distinct CDR3 sequences, roughly a fifth seen once. These data belong to a study of molecular identifiers for immune sequencing clone quantification. Study-level points and caveats: Clone sizes could be underestimated for highly expanded clones when identical TCR molecules share a barcode.

The specimen sequenced was naive CD8+ T cells from blood, with Jurkat cell RNA spiked in. Subset indicated: FACS-sorted CD8+CD4-CCR7+CD45RA+ naive T cells. This chain joins TRBV6-1 and TRBJ2-3; D not certain. The clonotype originates from a human donor in good health. Some libraries in this study had Jurkat cell RNA spiked in. CDR3 DNA: TGTGCCAGCAGTGATCGACCAATACCTAGCACAGATACGCAGTATTTT. Encoded protein: CASSDRPIPSTDTQYF.